This T cell receptor (beta chain) stems from a study of blood T cell repertoires in COVID-19. Turning to the study itself: The origin of the acute and convalescent COVID-19 samples was the United States, Italy and Spain. PBMCs, B-cell-depleted T cells, or T cells were the source of the cDNA or gDNA that made up the material.

The CDR3 covers 16 residues. Per the germline V gene, CDR1 is LNHDA and CDR2 is SQIVND (reference sequence). Trimming at V came to 7 bases and at J to 7 bases, leaving 10 bases not matched to a gene. How the authors handled the data: Nucleated cell counts were estimated from reference gene primer amplification. TCRdb's table, derived via immunoSEQ multiplex PCR, lists solely in-frame clones and lacks some. V and J calls and clone size are copied from that table; D and trimming were computed from the DNA. The sample holds about 110,000 clones; approximately 67% are singletons and the top ten take about 8.3%.

The chain uses TRBV19 and TRBJ2-2; TRBD1 matches 12 bases. This clonotype was sampled from a woman aged 55-69 years with acute or convalescent COVID-19. Sequenced: peripheral blood. CDR3 sequence (DNA): TGTGCCAGTATGGACCGGGACAGGGGGCGTATCGGGGAGCTGTTTTTT. It yields the protein CASMDRDRGRIGELFF.